These 15 T cell receptor beta chains were all obtained from the same sample, sequenced in a study of cytomegalovirus exposure and HLA in healthy donors. Amplification used 60 Vbeta primers and 13 Jbeta primers. Clones were read by immunoSEQ multiplex PCR, and TCRdb kept only the in-frame ones, dropping some. The sample has 80,000 to 90,000 clones; approximately 71% are singletons. Sequences were obtained from PBMCs. The receptors come from a middle-aged man in good health and CMV-seronegative.

The V and J genes are TRBV5-6 and TRBJ2-7; D unresolved. The CDR3 has 15 amino acids. The ends were cut back, 0 bases at V and 2 bases at J, with 12 bases in the middle. Per germline, CDR1 SGHDT and CDR2 YYEEEE. The CDR3 region is CASSLGPHSPYEQYF. The CDR3 DNA reads as TGTGCCAGCAGCTTGGGTCCCCACTCCCCCTACGAGCAGTACTTC.

J is TRBJ2-5 and V is TRBV6-1; D unclear. CDR3 size: 12 residues. V gave up 3 bases and J gave up 4 bases, with 6 bases separating them. CDR1 and CDR2 from the germline V gene are MNHNS and SASEGT. The CDR3 sequence: CASSDYGETQYF. CDR3 nucleotide sequence: TGTGCCAGCAGTGATTACGGAGAGACCCAGTACTTC.

This sequence joins TRBV10-3 and TRBJ1-2; TRBD1 is a possible D gene (6 bases). This CDR3 is 14 amino acids long. Germline CDR1 and CDR2: ENHRY and SYGVKD. V shed 6 bases and J shed 6 bases, with 17 bases lying between them. The CDR3 loop reads CAIRDSDWGHGYTF. The CDR3 DNA sequence: TGTGCCATCAGGGACTCCGATTGGGGGCATGGCTACACCTTC.

This clone was counted between two and nine times. The CDR3 is CASSLGGTGVYEQYF. CDR3 DNA sequence: TGTGCCAGCAGCTTGGGTGGGACAGGGGTTTACGAGCAGTACTTC. This rearrangement joins TRBV5-4 to TRBJ2-7, with 10 bases matching TRBD1. Germline V gene lookup returns CDR1 SGHNT and CDR2 YYREEE (reference sequence). Losses at the gene ends were 0 bases for V and 4 bases for J; bases not matched to a gene: 4. CDR3 length equals 15 residues.

The CDR3 DNA reads TGTGCCAGCAGCTTAAGACAGTACTCCTACAATGAGCAGTTCTTC. Translation: CASSLRQYSYNEQFF. The V and J genes are TRBV7-6 and TRBJ2-1, with a weak D call TRBD1 (5 bases). V gave up 2 bases and J gave up 0 bases, with 8 bases separating them. CDR1 SGHVS and CDR2 FNYEAQ come from the germline V gene. This CDR3 has 15 residues. Full variable domain (missing parts from reference TRBV7-6 and TRBJ2-1): GAGVSQSPRYKVTKRGQDVALRCDPISGHVSLYWYRQALGQGPEFLTYFNYEAQQDKSGLPNDRFSAERPEGSISTLTIQRTEQRDSAMYRCASSLRQYSYNEQFFGPGTRLTVL.

This rearrangement joins TRBV19 to TRBJ2-5; TRBD1 matches 7 bases. Judging by the DNA end, TRBJ2-7 fits better; the J call may be wrong. CDR1 is LNHDA, CDR2 SQIVND, per germline (reference sequence). The CDR3 covers 15 residues. The CDR3 sequence is CASTHSGGSSYEQYF. For the CDR3, the DNA is TGTGCCAGTACCCACTCAGGGGGAAGCTCCTACGAGCAGTACTTC.

This rearrangement joins TRBV20-1 to TRBJ2-7; D unclear. The CDR3 runs 10 residues. Germline CDR1 is DFQATT and CDR2 is SNEGSKA (reference sequence). V was shortened by 2 bases and J by 6 bases, with 5 bases between the two germline ends. CDR3 in amino acids: CSARLREQYF. The CDR3 DNA sequence: TGCAGTGCTAGACTACGCGAGCAGTACTTC.

The rearrangement links TRBV7-9 to TRBJ1-4; D gene unclear. Between the trimmed V and J ends, which lost 2 bases and 8 bases, there was a span of 18 bases. The CDR3 runs to 16 residues. Germline lookup yields CDR1 SEHNR and CDR2 FQNEAQ (reference sequence). This CDR3 is CASSLSDLRRREKLFF. In DNA, the CDR3 is TGTGCCAGCAGCTTATCGGACTTGAGGAGGAGGGAAAAACTGTTTTTT.

Written as DNA, the CDR3 is TGCGCCAGCAGCTTGGGTTTGTCAGGGAAGGCGAACACTGAAGCTTTCTTT. This codes for CASSLGLSGKANTEAFF. The V and J genes are TRBV5-1 and TRBJ1-1, with D perhaps matching TRBD1 (5 bases). Looked up from germline, CDR1 is SGHRS and CDR2 is YFSETQ. The V end lost 0 bases, the J end lost 1 base, and 16 bases lay between the germline ends. The CDR3 sequence is 17 residues long.

The chain employs TRBV10-1 and TRBJ1-1; TRBD1 agrees at 7 bases. This CDR3 comprises 18 residues. Germline V lookup: CDR1 WNHNN, CDR2 SYGVQD (reference sequence). Germline trimming cut 0 bases from V and 0 bases from J; bases unmatched to any gene: 10. DNA of the CDR3: TGCGCCAGCAGTGAGTCGAGGGACAGCCAAAGAATGAACACTGAAGCTTTCTTT. Translated: CASSESRDSQRMNTEAFF.

This chain uses TRBV29-1 with TRBJ2-1, with a weak D call TRBD2 (6 bases). The V end lost 7 bases, the J end lost 7 bases, and 29 bases lay between the germline ends. CDR3 length: 17 amino acids. From germline, CDR1 is SQVTM and CDR2 ANQGSEA. The CDR3 spells CSATPEGLDLPVNEQFF. The CDR3, as DNA: TGCAGCGCCACACCGGAGGGGCTGGACCTCCCTGTAAATGAGCAGTTCTTC.

The chain is built from TRBV15 and TRBJ2-7; TRBD1 agrees at 9 bases. CDR3 length: 14 residues. V was pared by 0 bases and J by 3 bases, with 0 bases of the junction left unmatched. CDR1 and CDR2 (germline): LNHNV, YYDKDF (reference sequence). CDR3 DNA: TGTGCCACCAGCAGAGAGGGACAGGGCTACGAGCAGTACTTC. Translation gives CATSREGQGYEQYF. The full variable domain, with the rest looked up from reference TRBV15 and TRBJ2-7, is DAMVIQNPRYQVTQFGKPVTLSCSQTLNHNVMYWYQQKSSQAPKLLFHYYDKDFNNEADTPDNFQSRRPNTSFCFLDIRSPGLGDTAMYLCATSREGQGYEQYFGPGTRLTVT.

This clone has more than one count but fewer than ten. V usage is TRBV27 and J usage is TRBJ1-5, with TRBD1 identical over 7 bases. The trim removed 1 base at V and 1 base at J, leaving 4 bases unmatched. The CDR3 consists of 16 residues. Germline assignment: CDR1 MNHEY and CDR2 SMNVEV (reference sequence). CDR3 sequence reads: CASSLYGTASNQPQHF. The CDR3, as DNA: TGTGCCAGCAGTTTATACGGGACAGCGAGCAATCAGCCCCAGCATTTT.

The chain couples TRBV20-1 to TRBJ2-1; weak D call: TRBD1 (5 bases). Germline V CDR1 and CDR2: DFQATT, SNEGSKA (reference sequence). This CDR3 region has 10 residues. Trimming left V 6 bases short and J 12 bases short, with 12 bases between. The CDR3 protein is CSARRGRQFF. The DNA for the CDR3 is TGCAGTGCCCGAAGGGGTAGGCAGTTCTTC.

This clone was seen once. This chain joins TRBV28 and TRBJ2-7, with a weak D call TRBD2 (5 bases). The V end was cut by 3 bases, the J end by 6 bases, with 12 bases between. Germline assignment: CDR1 MDHEN and CDR2 SYDVKM. CDR3 length: 13 amino acids. The DNA of the CDR3 is TGTGCCAGCAGTTTCGGGGAAGTAGGCGAGCAGTACTTC. Translating gives CASSFGEVGEQYF.